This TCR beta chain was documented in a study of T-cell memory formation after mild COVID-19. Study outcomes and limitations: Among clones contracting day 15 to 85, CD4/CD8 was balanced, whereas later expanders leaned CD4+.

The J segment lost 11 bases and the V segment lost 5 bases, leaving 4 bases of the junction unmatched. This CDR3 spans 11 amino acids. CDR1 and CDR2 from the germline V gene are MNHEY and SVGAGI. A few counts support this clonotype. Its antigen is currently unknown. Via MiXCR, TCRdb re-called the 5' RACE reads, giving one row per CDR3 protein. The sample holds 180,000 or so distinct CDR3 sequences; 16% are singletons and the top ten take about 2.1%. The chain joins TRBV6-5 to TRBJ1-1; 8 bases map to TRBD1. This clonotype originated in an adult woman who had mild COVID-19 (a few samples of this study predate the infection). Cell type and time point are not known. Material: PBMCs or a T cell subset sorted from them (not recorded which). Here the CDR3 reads CASSRQGKAFF. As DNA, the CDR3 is TGTGCCAGCAGTCGACAGGGGAAGGCTTTCTTT.